This T cell receptor (beta chain) was sequenced in a study of PD-1 blockade in classical Hodgkin lymphoma. Each and every patient relapsed after autologous stem cell transplantation, and patients got differing brentuximab vedotin exposure. Whole-study results and caveats: At C4D1, TCR diversity had climbed significantly for CD4+ cells, though not for CD8+ cells.

Generated by immunoSEQ multiplex PCR, the TCRdb table keeps only in-frame clones and is missing some. The sample has about 21,000 clones, roughly 72% seen once. A remark on this clone: What it recognizes is unknown.

Germline lookup yields CDR1 MNHNS and CDR2 SASEGT. This CDR3 has 12 amino acids. Trimming pared 2 bases from V and 6 bases from J, leaving 5 bases between. This receptor was identified in a human donor with classical Hodgkin lymphoma. The V and J genes are TRBV6-1 and TRBJ1-5, with D unresolved. The material sequenced was peripheral blood mononuclear cells (PBMCs), taken at baseline. The CDR3 nucleotides read TGTGCCAGCAGTGAACCGGGTCAGCCCCAGCATTTT. Its protein is CASSEPGQPQHF.